The 17 T cell receptor beta chains listed next were all sequenced from one sample in a study of cytomegalovirus exposure and HLA in healthy donors. Use of 60 Vbeta and 13 Jbeta primers characterized the PCR. Method: immunoSEQ multiplex PCR; TCRdb's copy keeps in-frame clones and lacks some. The repertoire holds 150,000 to 200,000 clones, around 77% seen once, with 1.5% to 2% in the top ten. The sequencing sample was made of PBMCs. The receptors come from a woman under 40 in good health and CMV-seronegative.

J is TRBJ1-1 and V is TRBV7-9, with D perhaps TRBD1 (6 bases). The CDR3 is 16 amino acids. CDR1 and CDR2 (germline): SEHNR, FQNEAQ (reference sequence). Trimming pared 1 base from V and 3 bases from J, leaving 15 bases between. DNA of the CDR3: TGTGCCAGCAGCTTAGGCTTAGGGGGAGGGGACACTGAAGCTTTCTTT. It encodes CASSLGLGGGDTEAFF.

The gene calls are TRBV7-3 and TRBJ1-2; D gene ambiguous. From germline, CDR1 is SGHTA and CDR2 FQGTGA. This CDR3 region has 15 residues. V was clipped by 0 bases and J by 4 bases, with 12 bases between them. CDR3 sequence: CASSLTADGGYGYTF. Here the CDR3 DNA reads TGTGCCAGCAGCTTAACAGCGGACGGAGGCTATGGCTACACCTTC.

In its sample, this clone was seen a few times. This rearrangement joins TRBV30 to TRBJ1-2, with D unresolved. CDR1 is GTSNPN, CDR2 SVGIG, per germline (reference sequence). The CDR3 runs 14 residues. Trimming took 2 bases from V and 5 from J, leaving 15 bases between them. In nucleotides, the CDR3 is TGTGCCTGGAGTAGTTACCCGCTTCGGTATGGCTACACCTTC. Translated: CAWSSYPLRYGYTF.

The chain recombines TRBV7-8 with TRBJ2-1; D is unresolved. The CDR3 has 14 residues. V gave up 2 bases and J gave up 9 bases, with 14 bases separating them. In germline, CDR1 is SGHVS, CDR2 FQNEAQ. CDR3 sequence (DNA): TGTGCCAGCAGCTTAAAGCCTAGGTCGAGTGAGCAGTTCTTC. It codes for CASSLKPRSSEQFF. Supplemented by reference TRBV7-8 and TRBJ2-1, the full variable domain reads GAGVSQSPRYKVAKRGQDVALRCDPISGHVSLFWYQQALGQGPEFLTYFQNEAQLDKSGLPSDRFFAERPEGSVSTLKIQRTQQEDSAVYLCASSLKPRSSEQFFGPGTRLTVL.

This rearrangement joins TRBV7-2 to TRBJ2-2; possible D gene TRBD1, 6 bases. The CDR3 totals 15 residues. Germline V lookup: CDR1 SGHTA, CDR2 FQGNSA. Trimming stripped 1 base from V and 8 bases from J, with 14 bases between. CDR3 amino acids: CASSLGYGDIGELFF. The DNA for the CDR3 is TGTGCCAGCAGCTTAGGATACGGGGACATTGGGGAGCTGTTTTTT. The variable domain in full, with the rest retrieved from reference TRBV7-2 and TRBJ2-2, is GAGVSQSPSNKVTEKGKDVELRCDPISGHTALYWYRQSLGQGLEFLIYFQGNSAPDKSGLPSDRFSAERTGGSVSTLTIQRTQQEDSAVYLCASSLGYGDIGELFFGEGSRLTVL.

The chain uses TRBV4-1 and TRBJ2-7; TRBD1 matches at 8 bases. This CDR3 region has 11 residues. After removal of 5 bases from V and 10 bases from J, the junction contained 4 bases not matched to a gene. In germline, CDR1 is MGHRA, CDR2 YSYEKL. The CDR3 sequence: CASSSGQGQYF. The CDR3 DNA reads TGCGCCAGCAGCTCAGGACAGGGTCAGTACTTC.

The chain recombines TRBV28 with TRBJ1-6; 7 positions agree with TRBD1. The V and J ends lost 2 bases and 8 bases, in that order; junction bases with no gene match: 3. This CDR3 is built from 14 residues. The germline gives CDR1 MDHEN, CDR2 SYDVKM. The CDR3 region has the DNA TGTGCCAGCAGTTTAGGGACAGATCATTCACCCCTCCACTTT. It is translated as CASSLGTDHSPLHF.

The chain couples TRBV12-5 to TRBJ2-7; 8 bases match TRBD1. The V and J ends lost 7 bases and 5 bases, in that order; junction bases with no gene match: 16. Germline CDR1 is LGHNT and CDR2 is FRNRAP. The CDR3 length is 16 residues. The CDR3 DNA is TGTGCTAGTGCCCTCCCTCTCCGGGACAGGAGGAACGAGCAGTACTTC. Translation gives CASALPLRDRRNEQYF.

Points on this clone: Other nucleotide sequences in the sample specify the same CDR3. V and J are TRBV6-1 and TRBJ1-5, with unresolved D. The CDR3 is made up of 13 amino acids. CDR1 is MNHNS and CDR2 is SASEGT in the germline V gene. Trimming stripped 0 bases from V and 6 bases from J, with 6 bases between. The CDR3 protein is CASSEARGQPQHF. CDR3 nucleotide sequence: TGTGCCAGCAGTGAAGCAAGAGGTCAGCCCCAGCATTTT.

This clone was detected once. The chain couples TRBV29-1 to TRBJ2-7; 7 bases align to TRBD1. The CDR3 sequence is 13 residues long. The germline V gene has CDR1 SQVTM and CDR2 ANQGSEA. J was trimmed by 0 bases and V by 5 bases; bases with no gene match: 4. The CDR3 sequence: CSVRGGDSYEQYF. In DNA, the CDR3 is TGCAGCGTTAGAGGGGGCGACTCCTACGAGCAGTACTTC.

V and J are TRBV27 and TRBJ2-5; a possible D gene is TRBD2 (6 bases). With 2 bases removed from V and 4 bases from J, the gap between germline ends came to 14 bases. CDR3 length equals 15 residues. In germline, CDR1 is MNHEY, CDR2 SMNVEV (reference sequence). CDR3 in amino acids: CASSLVAGRSETQYF. CDR3 in DNA: TGTGCCAGCAGTTTAGTTGCAGGGAGGTCAGAGACCCAGTACTTC.

This clone was seen only a few times. V is TRBV6-4 and J is TRBJ1-2; no firm D call. Germline CDR1 is MRHNA and CDR2 is SNTAGT. Trimming stripped 3 bases from V and 4 bases from J, with 15 bases between. The length of the CDR3 is 15 residues. The CDR3 DNA sequence: TGTGCCAGCAGTGAATCCTCTACGGGTGGCTATGGCTACACCTTC. It is translated as CASSESSTGGYGYTF.

This chain joins TRBV5-1 and TRBJ2-1, with 8 bases identical to TRBD2. This CDR3 is built from 16 residues. CDR1 and CDR2 from the germline V gene are SGHRS and YFSETQ. V dropped 3 bases and J dropped 5; count of bases not matched to a gene: 10. The CDR3 DNA follows: TGCGCCAGCAGCTCGGGTGGCGGGGGGACCAACAATGAGCAGTTCTTC. Translating gives CASSSGGGGTNNEQFF.

The V gene is TRBV2, the J gene TRBJ2-7, with 15 bases identical to TRBD2. Germline V lookup: CDR1 SNHLY, CDR2 FYNNEI. With V trimmed by 7 bases and J by 6 bases, 13 bases remained unmatched. The CDR3 has 17 residues. CDR3 region: CASTREGLAGGRGEQYF. The CDR3 bases are TGTGCCAGCACCCGCGAGGGACTAGCGGGGGGCAGAGGCGAGCAGTACTTC.

The chain employs TRBV5-1 and TRBJ1-2, with D hard to call. The V gene's germline CDR1 is SGHRS and CDR2 YFSETQ. The V gene lost 2 bases and the J gene lost 3 bases, with 23 bases spanning the gap. The CDR3 is 18 amino acids. For the CDR3, the DNA is TGCGCCAGCAGCTTACGGCCAGGCAGAAACGTGGTGGACTATGGCTACACCTTC. As protein: CASSLRPGRNVVDYGYTF.

The chain couples TRBV4-2 to TRBJ2-7, with D possibly being TRBD1 (5 bases). CDR1 and CDR2 (germline): LGHNA, YNFKEQ. CDR3 size: 16 residues. V lost 0 bases, J lost 4 bases, and 16 bases lay in between. The CDR3 is CASSQDIFGQGYEQYF. The CDR3 nucleotides read TGTGCCAGCAGCCAAGATATATTTGGGCAGGGTTACGAGCAGTACTTC.

The V gene is TRBV27, the J gene TRBJ2-7; 7 nucleotides match TRBD1. Germline loops: CDR1 MNHEY, CDR2 SMNVEV (reference sequence). Losses at the gene ends were 5 bases for V and 0 bases for J; bases not matched to a gene: 7. The CDR3 extends over 15 amino acids. CDR3 loop: CASSPLGQSSYEQYF. In DNA form, the CDR3 reads TGTGCCAGCAGTCCACTGGGACAGAGCTCCTACGAGCAGTACTTC.